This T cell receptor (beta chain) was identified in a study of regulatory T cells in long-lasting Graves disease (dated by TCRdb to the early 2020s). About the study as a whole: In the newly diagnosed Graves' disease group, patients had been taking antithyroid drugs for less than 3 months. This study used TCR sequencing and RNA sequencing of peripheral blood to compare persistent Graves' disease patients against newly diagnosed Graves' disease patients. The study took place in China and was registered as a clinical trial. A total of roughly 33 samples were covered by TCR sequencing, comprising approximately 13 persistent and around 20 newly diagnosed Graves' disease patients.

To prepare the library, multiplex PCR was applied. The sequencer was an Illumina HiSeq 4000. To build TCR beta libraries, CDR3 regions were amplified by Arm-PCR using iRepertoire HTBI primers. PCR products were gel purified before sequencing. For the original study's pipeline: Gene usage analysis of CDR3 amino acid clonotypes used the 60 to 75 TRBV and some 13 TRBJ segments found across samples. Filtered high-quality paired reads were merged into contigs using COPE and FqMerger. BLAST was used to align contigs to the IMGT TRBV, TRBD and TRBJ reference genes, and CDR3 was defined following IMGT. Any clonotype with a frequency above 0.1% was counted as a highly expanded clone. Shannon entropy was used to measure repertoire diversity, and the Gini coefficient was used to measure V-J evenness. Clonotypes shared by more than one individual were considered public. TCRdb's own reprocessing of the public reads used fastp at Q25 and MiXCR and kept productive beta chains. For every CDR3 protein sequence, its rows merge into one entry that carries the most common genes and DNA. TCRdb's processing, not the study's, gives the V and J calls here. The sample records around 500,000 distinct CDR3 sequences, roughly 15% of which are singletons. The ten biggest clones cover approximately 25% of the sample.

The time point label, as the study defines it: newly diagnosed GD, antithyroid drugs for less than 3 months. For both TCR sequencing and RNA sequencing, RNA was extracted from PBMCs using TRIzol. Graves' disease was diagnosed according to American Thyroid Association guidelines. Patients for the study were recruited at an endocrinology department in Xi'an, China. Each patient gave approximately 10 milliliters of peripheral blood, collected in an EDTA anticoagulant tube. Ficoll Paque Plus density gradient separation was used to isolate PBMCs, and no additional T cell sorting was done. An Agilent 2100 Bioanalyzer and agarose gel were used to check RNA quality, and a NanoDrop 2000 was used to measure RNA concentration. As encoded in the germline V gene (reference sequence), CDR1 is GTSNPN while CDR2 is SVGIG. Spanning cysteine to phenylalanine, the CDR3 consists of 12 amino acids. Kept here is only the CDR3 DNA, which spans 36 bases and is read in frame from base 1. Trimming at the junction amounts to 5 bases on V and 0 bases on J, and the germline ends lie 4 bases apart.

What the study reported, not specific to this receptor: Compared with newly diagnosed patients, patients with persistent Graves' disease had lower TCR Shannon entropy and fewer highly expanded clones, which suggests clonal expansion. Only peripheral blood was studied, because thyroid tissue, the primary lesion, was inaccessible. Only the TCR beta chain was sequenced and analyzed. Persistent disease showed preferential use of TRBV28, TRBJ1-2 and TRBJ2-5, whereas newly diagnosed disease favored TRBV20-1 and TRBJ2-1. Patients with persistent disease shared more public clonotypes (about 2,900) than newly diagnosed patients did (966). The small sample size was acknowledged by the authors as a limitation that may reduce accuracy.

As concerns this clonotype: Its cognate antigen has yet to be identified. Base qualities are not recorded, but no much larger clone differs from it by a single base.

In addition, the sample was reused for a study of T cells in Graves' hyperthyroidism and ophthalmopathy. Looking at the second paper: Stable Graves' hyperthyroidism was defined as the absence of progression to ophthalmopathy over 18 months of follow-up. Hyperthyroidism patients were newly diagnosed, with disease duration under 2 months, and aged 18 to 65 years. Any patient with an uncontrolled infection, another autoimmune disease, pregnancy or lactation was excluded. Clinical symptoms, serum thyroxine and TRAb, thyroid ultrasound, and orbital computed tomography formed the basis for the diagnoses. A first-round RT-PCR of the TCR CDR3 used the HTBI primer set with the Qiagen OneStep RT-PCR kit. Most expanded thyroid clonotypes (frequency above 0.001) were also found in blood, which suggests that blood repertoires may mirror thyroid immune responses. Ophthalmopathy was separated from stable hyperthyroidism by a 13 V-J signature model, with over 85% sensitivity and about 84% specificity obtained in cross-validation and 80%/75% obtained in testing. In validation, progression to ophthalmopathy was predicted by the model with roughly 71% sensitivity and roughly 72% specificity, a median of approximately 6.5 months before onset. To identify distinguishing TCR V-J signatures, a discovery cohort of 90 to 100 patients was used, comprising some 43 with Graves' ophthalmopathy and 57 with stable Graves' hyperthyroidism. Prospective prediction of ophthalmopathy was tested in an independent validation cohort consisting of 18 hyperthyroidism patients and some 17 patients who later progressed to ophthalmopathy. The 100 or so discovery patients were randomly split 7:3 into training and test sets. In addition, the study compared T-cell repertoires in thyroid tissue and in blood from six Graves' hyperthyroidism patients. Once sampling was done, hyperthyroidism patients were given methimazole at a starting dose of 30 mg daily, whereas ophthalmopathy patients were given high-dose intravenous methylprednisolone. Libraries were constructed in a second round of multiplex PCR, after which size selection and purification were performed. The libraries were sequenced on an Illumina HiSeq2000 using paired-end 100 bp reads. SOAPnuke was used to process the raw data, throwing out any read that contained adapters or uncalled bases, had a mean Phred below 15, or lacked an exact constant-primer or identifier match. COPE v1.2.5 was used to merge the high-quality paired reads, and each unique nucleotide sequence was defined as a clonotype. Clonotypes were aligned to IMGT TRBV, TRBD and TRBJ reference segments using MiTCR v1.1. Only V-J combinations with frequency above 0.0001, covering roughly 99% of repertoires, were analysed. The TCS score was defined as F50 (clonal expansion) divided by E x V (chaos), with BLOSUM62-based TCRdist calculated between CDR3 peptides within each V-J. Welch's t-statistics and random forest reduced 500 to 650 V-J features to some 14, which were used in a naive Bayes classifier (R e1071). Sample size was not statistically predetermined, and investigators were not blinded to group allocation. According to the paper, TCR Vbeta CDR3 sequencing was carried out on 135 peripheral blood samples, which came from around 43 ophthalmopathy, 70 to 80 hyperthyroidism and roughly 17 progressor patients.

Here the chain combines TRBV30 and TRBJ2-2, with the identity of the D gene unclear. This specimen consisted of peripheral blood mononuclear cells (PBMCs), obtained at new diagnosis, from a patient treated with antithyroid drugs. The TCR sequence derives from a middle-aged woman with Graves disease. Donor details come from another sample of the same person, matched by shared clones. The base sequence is TGTGCCTGGGGTCCGAACACCGGGGAGCTGTTTTTT. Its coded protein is CAWGPNTGELFF.